This T cell receptor (beta chain) was found in a study of technical replicates of blood from several donors. The table lists this clone with a few counts. V lost 4 bases, J lost 4 bases, and 10 bases lay in between. Germline V gene data show CDR1 as SGHRS and CDR2 as YFSETQ. This CDR3 region has 13 residues. The table came from immunoSEQ multiplex PCR; TCRdb's copy has only in-frame clones and leaves some out. The sample records tens of thousands of clones, 90% to 95% being singletons. The TCR was taken from a human donor in good health. Some clones in this sample may be carry-over from other donors' samples. This sequence joins TRBV5-1 and TRBJ2-3; D not certain. Sequencing used T cells isolated from PBMCs. CDR3: CASSPELPDTQYF. In DNA, the CDR3 is TGCGCCAGCAGCCCCGAACTCCCAGATACGCAGTATTTT.